The rows below give T cell receptor beta chains drawn from one sample of a study of T cells in Graves' hyperthyroidism and ophthalmopathy. TCRdb reprocessed the multiplex PCR reads via MiXCR and lists one record per CDR3 protein. The sample holds 270,000 or so distinct CDR3 sequences, over 12% seen once. The sequenced sample was blood. Receptors were obtained from a woman aged 45-59 years with Graves' hyperthyroidism that later progressed to Graves' ophthalmopathy. Each CDR3 is given with its conserved first and last residue. A D gene is named only where the DNA matches it firmly. The size field is filled for only some rows; it gives once, few, many or a size class.

d_gene	abundance	v_gene	j_gene	CDR3nt	CDR3aa
NA	NA	TRBV5-1	TRBJ2-5	TGCGCCAGCAGCTTGGCCGGTTGGGCAGACTCCATCCAAGAGACCCAGTACTTC	CASSLAGWADSIQETQYF
TRBD1	many	TRBV12-3/TRBV12-4	TRBJ1-6	TGTGCCAGCAGTCGAAACAGGGGGCCGAATTCACCCCTCCACTTT	CASSRNRGPNSPLHF
NA	many	TRBV20-1	TRBJ1-3	TGCAGTGCTAGAGTAGGAATCTCTGGAAACACCATATATTTT	CSARVGISGNTIYF
TRBD1	many	TRBV2	TRBJ2-7	TGTGCCAGGAAGGACAGGGGCTCATATGAGCAGTACTTC	CARKDRGSYEQYF
NA	many	TRBV7-8	TRBJ2-3	TGTGCCAGCAGCTTAGGGCAGTACCGAACCACAGATACGCAGTATTTT	CASSLGQYRTTDTQYF
TRBD2	few	TRBV5-1	TRBJ2-7	TGCGCCAGCAGCTTATCCCTAGCGGGAGGTCGACTACGGCGGTACTTC	CASSLSLAGGRLRRYF
NA	NA	TRBV5-1	TRBJ1-1	TGCGCCAGCAACCCCGTGGTCCCGAACACTGAAGCTTTCTTT	CASNPVVPNTEAFF
NA	many	TRBV9	TRBJ2-1	TGTGCCAGCAGCCTAAGTAGCTCCTACAATGAGCAGTTCTTC	CASSLSSSYNEQFF
NA	many	TRBV2	TRBJ1-4	TGTGCCAGCAGTGAAACGGGGGAGGCTAATGAAAAACTGTTTTTT	CASSETGEANEKLFF
NA	NA	TRBV14	TRBJ2-7	TGTGCCAGCAGCTTCGACAGTGTCTACGAGCAGTACTTC	CASSFDSVYEQYF
NA	many	TRBV6-1	TRBJ2-7	TGTGCCAGCAGTGGGCTAGCACCTGAGCAGTACTTC	CASSGLAPEQYF
NA	many	TRBV2	TRBJ2-1	TGTGCCAGCAGTGCGGAAGGCAATGAGCAGTTCTTC	CASSAEGNEQFF
NA	many	TRBV3-1	TRBJ2-1	TGTGCCAGCAGCCACGGAAGAAGCTCCTACAATGAGCAGTTCTTC	CASSHGRSSYNEQFF
TRBD1	NA	TRBV5-6	TRBJ1-2	TGTGCCAGCAGCGAAAAAAGCCGGGACAGTCACTATGGCTACACCTTC	CASSEKSRDSHYGYTF
NA	many	TRBV6-1	TRBJ2-6	TGTGCCAGCAGCCTAAGAGAGGCCAACGTCCTGACTTTC	CASSLREANVLTF